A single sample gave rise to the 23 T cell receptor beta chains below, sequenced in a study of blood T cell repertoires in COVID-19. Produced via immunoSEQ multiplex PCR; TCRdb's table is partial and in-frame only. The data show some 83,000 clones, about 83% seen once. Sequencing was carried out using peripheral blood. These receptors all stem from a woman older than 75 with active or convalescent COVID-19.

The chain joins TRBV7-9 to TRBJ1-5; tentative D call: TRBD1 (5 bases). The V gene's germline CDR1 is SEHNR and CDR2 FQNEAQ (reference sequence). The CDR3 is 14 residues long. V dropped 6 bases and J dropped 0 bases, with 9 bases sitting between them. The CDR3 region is CASSRTSSNQPQHF. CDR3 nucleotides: TGTGCCAGCAGTCGGACAAGTAGCAATCAGCCCCAGCATTTT.

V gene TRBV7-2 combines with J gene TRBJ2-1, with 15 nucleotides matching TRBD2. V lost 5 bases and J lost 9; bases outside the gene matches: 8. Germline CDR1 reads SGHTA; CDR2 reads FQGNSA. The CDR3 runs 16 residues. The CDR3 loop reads CASSPHGLAGGGEQFF. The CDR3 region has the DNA TGTGCCAGCAGCCCCCATGGACTAGCGGGGGGGGGTGAGCAGTTCTTC.

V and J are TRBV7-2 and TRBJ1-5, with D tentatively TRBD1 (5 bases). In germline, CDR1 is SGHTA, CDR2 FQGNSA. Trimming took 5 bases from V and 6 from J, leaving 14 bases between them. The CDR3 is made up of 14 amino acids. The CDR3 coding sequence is TGTGCCAGCAGCCAAAGGGGTTATCGTCAGCCCCAGCATTTT. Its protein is CASSQRGYRQPQHF.

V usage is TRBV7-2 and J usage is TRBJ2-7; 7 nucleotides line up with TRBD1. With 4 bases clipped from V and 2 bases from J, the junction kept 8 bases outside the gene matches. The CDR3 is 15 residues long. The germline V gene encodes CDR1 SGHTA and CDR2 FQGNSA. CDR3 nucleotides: TGTGCCAGCAGCTCCTCCGGGACAGACCCCTACGAGCAGTACTTC. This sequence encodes CASSSSGTDPYEQYF.

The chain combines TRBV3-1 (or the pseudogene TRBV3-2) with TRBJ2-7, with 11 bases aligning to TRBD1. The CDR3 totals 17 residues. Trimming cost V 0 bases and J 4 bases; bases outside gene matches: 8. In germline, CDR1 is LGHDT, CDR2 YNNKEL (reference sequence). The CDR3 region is CASSQERGTGGGYEQYF. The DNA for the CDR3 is TGTGCCAGCAGCCAAGAACGCGGGACAGGGGGGGGATACGAGCAGTACTTC.

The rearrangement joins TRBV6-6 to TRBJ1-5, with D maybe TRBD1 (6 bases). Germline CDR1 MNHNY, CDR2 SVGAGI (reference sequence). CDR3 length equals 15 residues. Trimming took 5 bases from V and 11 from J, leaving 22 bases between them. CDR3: CASSTGDRTLVAQHF. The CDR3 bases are TGTGCCAGCAGTACAGGCGACAGGACCTTAGTGGCCCAGCATTTT.

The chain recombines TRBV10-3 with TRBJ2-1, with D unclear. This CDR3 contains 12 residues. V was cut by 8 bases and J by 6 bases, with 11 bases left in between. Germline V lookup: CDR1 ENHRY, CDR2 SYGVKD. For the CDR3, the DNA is TGTGCCATCTCCATCCAGCGCAATGAGCAGTTCTTC. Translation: CAISIQRNEQFF.

The CDR3 loop reads CASSVIGTSGTYEQYF. CDR3 bases: TGTGCCAGCAGTGTCATAGGGACTAGCGGGACCTACGAGCAGTACTTC. The rearrangement uses TRBV27 and TRBJ2-7; 13 bases fit TRBD2. The CDR3 is 16 residues long. V shed 5 bases, J shed 2 bases, and the junction held 6 bases outside the gene matches. The germline gives CDR1 MNHEY, CDR2 SMNVEV (reference sequence).

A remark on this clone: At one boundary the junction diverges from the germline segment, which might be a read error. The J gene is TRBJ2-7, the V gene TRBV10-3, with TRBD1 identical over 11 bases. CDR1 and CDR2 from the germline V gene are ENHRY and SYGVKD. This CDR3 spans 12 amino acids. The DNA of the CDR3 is TGTGCCATCAGTGAGTCTCAGGACAGGGGGCACTTC. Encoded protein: CAISESQDRGHF.

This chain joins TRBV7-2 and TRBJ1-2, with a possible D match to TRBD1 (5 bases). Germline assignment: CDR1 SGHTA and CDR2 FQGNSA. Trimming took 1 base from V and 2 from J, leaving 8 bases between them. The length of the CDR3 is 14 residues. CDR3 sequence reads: CASSLVRGNYGYTF. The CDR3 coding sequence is TGTGCCAGCAGCTTAGTTCGGGGGAACTATGGCTACACCTTC. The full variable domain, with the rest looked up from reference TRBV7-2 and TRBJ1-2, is GAGVSQSPSNKVTEKGKDVELRCDPISGHTALYWYRQSLGQGLEFLIYFQGNSAPDKSGLPSDRFSAERTGGSVSTLTIQRTQQEDSAVYLCASSLVRGNYGYTFGSGTRLTVV.

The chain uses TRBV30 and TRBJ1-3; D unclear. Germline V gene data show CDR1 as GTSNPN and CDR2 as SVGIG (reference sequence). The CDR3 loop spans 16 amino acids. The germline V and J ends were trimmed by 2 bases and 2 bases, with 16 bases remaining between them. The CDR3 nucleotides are TGTGCCTGGAGTAGTGGCACCCTGCTGACTGGAAACACCATATATTTT. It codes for CAWSSGTLLTGNTIYF.

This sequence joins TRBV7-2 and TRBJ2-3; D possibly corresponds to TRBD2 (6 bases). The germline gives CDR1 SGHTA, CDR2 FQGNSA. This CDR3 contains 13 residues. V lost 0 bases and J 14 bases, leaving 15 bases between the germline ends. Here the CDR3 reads CASSLARERSAYF. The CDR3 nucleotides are TGTGCCAGCAGCTTAGCTCGGGAGCGATCAGCGTATTTT.

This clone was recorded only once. Here the CDR3 reads CASSSPGTPEAFF. CDR3 nucleotide sequence: TGCGCCAGCAGCTCCCCAGGTACCCCTGAAGCTTTCTTT. The chain is built from TRBV5-1 and TRBJ1-1; no clear D. Germline CDR1 SGHRS, CDR2 YFSETQ. Trimming shortened V by 3 bases and J by 6 bases, and 12 bases separated the two germline ends. The length of the CDR3 is 13 residues.

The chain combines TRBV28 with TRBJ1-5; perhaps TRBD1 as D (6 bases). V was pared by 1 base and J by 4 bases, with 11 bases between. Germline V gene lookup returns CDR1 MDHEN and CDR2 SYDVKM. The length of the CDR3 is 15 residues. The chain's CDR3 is CASSLSGVGNQPQHF. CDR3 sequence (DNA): TGTGCCAGCAGTTTATCAGGGGTGGGAAATCAGCCCCAGCATTTT. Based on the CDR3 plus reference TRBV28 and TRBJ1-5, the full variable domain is DVKVTQSSRYLVKRTGEKVFLECVQDMDHENMFWYRQDPGLGLRLIYFSYDVKMKEKGDIPEGYSVSREKKERFSLILESASTNQTSMYLCASSLSGVGNQPQHFGDGTRLSIL.

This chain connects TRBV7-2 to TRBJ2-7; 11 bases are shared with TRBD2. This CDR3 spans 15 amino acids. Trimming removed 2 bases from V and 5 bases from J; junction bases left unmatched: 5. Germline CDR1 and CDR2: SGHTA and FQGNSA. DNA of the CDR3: TGTGCCAGCAGCTTAATAGCGGGAGGGCCCCACGAGCAGTACTTC. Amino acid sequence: CASSLIAGGPHEQYF.

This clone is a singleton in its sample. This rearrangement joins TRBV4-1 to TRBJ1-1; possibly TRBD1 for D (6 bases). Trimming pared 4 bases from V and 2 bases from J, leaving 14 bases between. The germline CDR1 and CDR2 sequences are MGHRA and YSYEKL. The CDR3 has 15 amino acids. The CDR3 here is CASSRTTGRNTEAFF. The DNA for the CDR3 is TGCGCCAGCAGCCGAACTACAGGGCGAAACACTGAAGCTTTCTTT.

The CDR3 region is CSVGLPREAFF. Written as DNA, the CDR3 is TGCAGTGTAGGACTCCCAAGGGAAGCTTTCTTT. The rearrangement links TRBV20-1 to TRBJ1-1, with D hard to call. Germline V gene lookup returns CDR1 DFQATT and CDR2 SNEGSKA (reference sequence). Deletions cut 7 bases from V and 8 bases from J, with 14 bases between. The CDR3 has 11 amino acids.

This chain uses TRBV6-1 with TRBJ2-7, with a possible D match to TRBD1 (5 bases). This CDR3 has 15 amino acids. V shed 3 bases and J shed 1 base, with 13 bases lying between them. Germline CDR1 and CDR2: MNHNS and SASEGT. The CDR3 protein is CASSDSGLGSYEQYF. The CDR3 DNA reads TGTGCCAGCAGTGATTCAGGGCTCGGGTCCTACGAGCAGTACTTC.

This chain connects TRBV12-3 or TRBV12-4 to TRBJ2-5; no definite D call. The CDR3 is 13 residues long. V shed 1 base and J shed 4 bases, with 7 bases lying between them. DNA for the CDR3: TGTGCCAGCAGTTTAGGGCACCCAGAGACCCAGTACTTC. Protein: CASSLGHPETQYF.

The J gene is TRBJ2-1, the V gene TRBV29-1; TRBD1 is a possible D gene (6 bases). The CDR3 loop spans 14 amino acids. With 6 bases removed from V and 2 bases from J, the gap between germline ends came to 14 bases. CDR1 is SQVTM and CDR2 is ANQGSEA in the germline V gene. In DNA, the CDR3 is TGCAGCGTCGTGACAGGTCAAGCCTACAATGAGCAGTTCTTC. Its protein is CSVVTGQAYNEQFF.

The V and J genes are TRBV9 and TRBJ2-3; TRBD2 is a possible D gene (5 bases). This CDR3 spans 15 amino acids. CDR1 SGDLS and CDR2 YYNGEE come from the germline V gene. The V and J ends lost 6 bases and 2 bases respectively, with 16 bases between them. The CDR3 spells CASTIRGRYTDTQYF. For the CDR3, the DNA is TGTGCCAGCACTATCCGGGGTCGGTACACAGATACGCAGTATTTT.

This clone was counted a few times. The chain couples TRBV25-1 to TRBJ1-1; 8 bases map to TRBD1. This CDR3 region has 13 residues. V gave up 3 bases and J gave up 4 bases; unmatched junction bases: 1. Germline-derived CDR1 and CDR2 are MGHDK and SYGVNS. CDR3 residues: CASSEDRVTEAFF. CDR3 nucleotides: TGTGCCAGCAGTGAGGACAGGGTCACTGAAGCTTTCTTT. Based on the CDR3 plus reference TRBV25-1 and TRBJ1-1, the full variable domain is EADIYQTPRYLVIGTGKKITLECSQTMGHDKMYWYQQDPGMELHLIHYSYGVNSTEKGDLSSESTVSRIRTEHFPLTLESARPSHTSQYLCASSEDRVTEAFFGQGTRLTVV.

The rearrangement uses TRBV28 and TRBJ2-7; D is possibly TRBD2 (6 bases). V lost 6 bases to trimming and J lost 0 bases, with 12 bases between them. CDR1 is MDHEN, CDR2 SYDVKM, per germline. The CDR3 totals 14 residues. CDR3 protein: CASRRDDDSYEQYF. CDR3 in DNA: TGTGCCAGCAGGCGGGACGATGACTCCTACGAGCAGTACTTC.